The 10 T cell receptor beta chains listed next were all sequenced from one sample in a study of blood T cells in healthy people across ages. Through a sample-barcoded 5' primer and a J-beta primer mix, a second PCR was run for roughly 7 to 12 cycles. TCRdb analysed the 5' RACE reads with MiXCR anew, one entry per CDR3 protein. The sample carries 700,000 or so distinct CDR3 sequences, 22% recorded once. The sequencing sample was made of blood. These receptors were obtained from a man aged 70 or older in good health.

This clonotype was detected only a few times. This rearrangement joins TRBV12-3 or TRBV12-4 to TRBJ1-2; TRBD1 might be the D (6 bases). CDR3 length equals 13 residues. V dropped 5 bases and J dropped 5 bases, with 12 bases sitting between them. The CDR3 DNA reads as TGTGCCAGCAGTGACTGGGGGGCTTATGGCTACACCTTC. It is translated as CASSDWGAYGYTF.

V usage is TRBV10-3 and J usage is TRBJ2-1; 14 positions match TRBD2. The CDR3 has 16 amino acids. The trim removed 2 bases at V and 6 bases at J, leaving 3 bases unmatched. CDR1 is ENHRY, CDR2 SYGVKD, per germline. The CDR3 loop is CAISEGTSGSGNEQFF. DNA of the CDR3: TGTGCCATCAGTGAGGGGACTAGCGGGAGTGGCAATGAGCAGTTCTTC.

The chain is built from TRBV7-8 and TRBJ1-5, with unresolved D. V lost 1 base, J lost 9 bases, and 10 bases lay in between. Germline-derived CDR1 and CDR2 are SGHVS and FQNEAQ. This CDR3 is 13 amino acids long. CDR3 sequence: CASSLDGSSPQHF. CDR3 DNA: TGTGCCAGCAGCTTAGATGGTTCGTCGCCCCAGCATTTT.

The rearrangement links TRBV21-1 to TRBJ2-7; the DNA was not compared with TRBD2, the D call given in the table. TRBV21-1 is marked as a pseudogene. This CDR3 region has 19 residues. The chain's CDR3 is CASSTTGAQRCEGPYEQYF. CDR3 coding DNA: TGTGCCAGCAGCACCACGGGGGCGCAGAGATGTGAGGGCCCTTACGAGCAGTACTTC.

This clonotype was found a few times. V and J are TRBV11-2 and TRBJ2-3; 9 nucleotides align to TRBD2. Unmatched junction bases numbered 4, after V lost 6 bases and J lost 0 bases. The CDR3 extends over 15 amino acids. CDR1 is SGHAT, CDR2 FQNNGV, per germline. The CDR3 here is CASSRTSDSTDTQYF. The CDR3 DNA reads as TGTGCCAGCAGTCGGACTAGCGATAGCACAGATACGCAGTATTTT. Based on the CDR3 plus reference TRBV11-2 and TRBJ2-3, the full variable domain is EAGVAQSPRYKIIEKRQSVAFWCNPISGHATLYWYQQILGQGPKLLIQFQNNGVVDDSQLPKDRFSAERLKGVDSTLKIQPAKLEDSAVYLCASSRTSDSTDTQYFGPGTRLTVL.

In its sample, this clonotype was seen once. It may be a read error: a sequence one base away is much more abundant. This likely comes from a read error, as the CDR3 has no conserved phenylalanine or tryptophan at its end. The CDR3: CASGRGPSTDTQYS. CDR3 sequence (DNA): TGCGCCAGCGGCAGGGGTCCGAGCACAGATACGCAGTATTCT. J is TRBJ2-3 and V is TRBV5-1, with D perhaps matching TRBD1 (6 bases). The V end was cut by 7 bases, the J end by 0 bases, with 12 bases between. The CDR3 contains 14 residues. The germline gives CDR1 SGHRS, CDR2 YFSETQ.

V is TRBV29-1 and J is TRBJ1-5, with 7 bases matching TRBD1. The CDR3 covers 13 residues. Germline V CDR1 and CDR2: SQVTM, ANQGSEA. With 6 bases clipped from V and 4 bases from J, the junction kept 6 bases outside the gene matches. The CDR3 spells CSVSDRVNQPQHF. CDR3 nucleotide sequence: TGCAGCGTCAGCGACAGGGTTAATCAGCCCCAGCATTTT.

This chain connects TRBV2 to TRBJ1-1; possible D gene TRBD1, 6 bases. Trimming removed 1 base at V and 11 bases at J, with 11 bases between. Per germline, CDR1 SNHLY and CDR2 FYNNEI. The CDR3 contains 12 residues. This CDR3 is CASSEGNRAAFF. CDR3 bases: TGTGCCAGCAGTGAAGGGAACAGGGCGGCTTTCTTT.

This clonotype has just a few counts. The genes are TRBV14 and TRBJ2-5; no clear D. Trimming took 1 base from V and 1 from J, leaving 19 bases between them. Germline V gene lookup returns CDR1 SGHDN and CDR2 FVKESK. The CDR3 sequence is 18 residues long. The CDR3 region has the DNA TGTGCCAGCAGCCAAGGGTGGCCCAACAGCCGTTTCCAAGAGACCCAGTACTTC. The encoded protein is CASSQGWPNSRFQETQYF.

This chain connects TRBV6-1 to TRBJ2-6; 8 nucleotides line up with TRBD2. The CDR3 consists of 17 residues. The germline V gene has CDR1 MNHNS and CDR2 SASEGT. Trimming removed 4 bases from V and 3 bases from J; junction bases left unmatched: 8. The CDR3 spells CASSGSAGVIGANVLTF. The CDR3, as DNA: TGTGCCAGCAGTGGTTCAGCGGGAGTTATTGGGGCCAACGTCCTGACTTTC.